The 29 T cell receptor beta chains given below trace back to one sample, sequenced in a study of T cells after yellow fever vaccination. TCRdb recomputed calls from the 5' RACE reads with MiXCR, one row per CDR3 protein. The sample has tens of thousands of distinct CDR3 sequences; about 7.3% are singletons. The specimen comprised CD8+ T cells sorted from PBMCs, sampled roughly 10 days after the first yellow fever vaccination. The receptors were gathered from a young man who received the YFV17D yellow fever vaccine.

The V call is TRBV9, the J call TRBJ2-1, with D possibly being TRBD2 (5 bases). The germline V gene encodes CDR1 SGDLS and CDR2 YYNGEE. This CDR3 contains 13 residues. Trimming left V 3 bases short and J 7 bases short, with 11 bases between. The CDR3 DNA follows: TGTGCCAGCAGCGCACTAGGGAGTAATGAGCAGTTCTTC. Protein product: CASSALGSNEQFF.

This clonotype came up many times. The chain is built from TRBV4-2 and TRBJ1-2; D is unclear. Germline V lookup: CDR1 LGHNA, CDR2 YNFKEQ. Trimming pared 3 bases from V and 8 bases from J, leaving 19 bases between. The CDR3 is made up of 15 amino acids. In DNA, the CDR3 is TGTGCCAGCAGCCACTTAGACCTACAGTCCGACGGCTACACCTTC. Protein sequence: CASSHLDLQSDGYTF.

This clonotype appeared a few times. This sequence joins TRBV7-2 and TRBJ2-7, with 10 bases lining up with TRBD2. This CDR3 has 14 residues. V gave up 4 bases and J gave up 2 bases; unmatched junction bases: 2. In germline, CDR1 is SGHTA, CDR2 FQGNSA. CDR3 nucleotides: TGTGCCAGCAGCTCTACTAGCGGGACCTACGAGCAGTACTTC. Translating it yields CASSSTSGTYEQYF.

The genes are TRBV4-3 and TRBJ2-4; 10 bases line up with TRBD2. Germline V CDR1 and CDR2: LGHNA, YSLEER. The CDR3 extends over 15 amino acids. Losses at the gene ends were 1 base for V and 5 bases for J; bases not matched to a gene: 2. The CDR3 protein is CASSQGTSGENIQYF. In DNA form, the CDR3 reads TGCGCCAGCAGCCAAGGAACTAGCGGGGAAAACATTCAGTACTTC.

This clonotype has ten or more counts. The chain uses TRBV20-1 and TRBJ2-1, with a tentative D call TRBD2 (6 bases). The germline gives CDR1 DFQATT, CDR2 SNEGSKA (reference sequence). V lost 2 bases and J 2 bases, leaving 19 bases between the germline ends. The CDR3 is 17 amino acids. The DNA of the CDR3 is TGCAGTGCTAGACCTGAGGGTTTCAGCGGGCCCTACAATGAGCAGTTCTTC. Its protein is CSARPEGFSGPYNEQFF.

V is TRBV19 and J is TRBJ2-3, with 13 bases matching TRBD2. This CDR3 has 18 amino acids. The J segment lost 0 bases and the V segment lost 5 bases, leaving 8 bases of the junction unmatched. Per germline, CDR1 LNHDA and CDR2 SQIVND (reference sequence). CDR3 bases: TGTGCCAGTAGTCCGATGGGACTAGCGGGGCCAAGCACAGATACGCAGTATTTT. Its translation: CASSPMGLAGPSTDTQYF.

This clonotype was observed at least ten times. This chain connects TRBV29-1 to TRBJ2-3, with 7 positions matching TRBD2. Germline V CDR1 and CDR2: SQVTM, ANQGSEA. The trim removed 4 bases at V and 2 bases at J, leaving 12 bases unmatched. The CDR3 consists of 16 residues. The CDR3 DNA sequence: TGCAGCGTTGCCGGGGGGTGGGAGGGCTACACAGATACGCAGTATTTT. It specifies CSVAGGWEGYTDTQYF.

This chain's CDR3 is CASSVEIGDYRQYF. CDR3 DNA: TGTGCCAGCAGCGTAGAAATAGGCGACTACCGGCAGTACTTC. The chain links TRBV9 to TRBJ2-7; a possible D gene is TRBD2 (5 bases). The CDR3 extends over 14 amino acids. The germline V and J ends were trimmed by 0 bases and 9 bases, with 16 bases remaining between them. Germline lookup yields CDR1 SGDLS and CDR2 YYNGEE.

This clonotype was found many times. The V and J genes are TRBV4-2 and TRBJ2-1; 8 positions match TRBD2. The V segment lost 7 bases and the J segment 4 bases; nucleotides outside the gene matches: 9. CDR1 is LGHNA, CDR2 YNFKEQ, per germline. The CDR3 contains 15 residues. CDR3 residues: CASTPRLASYNEQFF. The CDR3 bases are TGTGCCAGCACCCCAAGACTAGCGAGTTACAATGAGCAGTTCTTC.

This clonotype was seen at least ten times. The chain links TRBV7-2 to TRBJ2-1; TRBD2 matches at 10 bases. J was trimmed by 5 bases and V by 6 bases; bases with no gene match: 7. The germline V gene has CDR1 SGHTA and CDR2 FQGNSA. The CDR3 runs 15 residues. CDR3 in DNA: TGTGCCAGCAGGTTGCTAGCGGGGGACAACAATGAGCAGTTCTTC. Protein sequence: CASRLLAGDNNEQFF.

Many counts were recorded for this clonotype. The gene calls are TRBV29-1 and TRBJ1-2; 8 nucleotides line up with TRBD1. The J segment lost 8 bases and the V segment lost 6 bases, leaving 8 bases of the junction unmatched. The CDR3 sequence is 12 residues long. Germline CDR1 is SQVTM and CDR2 is ANQGSEA. The CDR3: CSVAGGPVGYTF. For the CDR3, the DNA is TGCAGCGTCGCAGGGGGCCCCGTAGGCTACACCTTC.

Many counts were recorded for this clonotype. The rearrangement joins TRBV7-2 to TRBJ2-4; 12 bases are shared with TRBD2. The CDR3 extends over 17 amino acids. CDR1 and CDR2 from the germline V gene are SGHTA and FQGNSA. V shed 7 bases, J shed 1 base, and the junction held 8 bases outside the gene matches. The DNA for the CDR3 is TGTGCCAGCAACCTAGCGGGGGGGCCTTTTGCCAAAAACATTCAGTACTTC. The encoded protein is CASNLAGGPFAKNIQYF.

This clonotype came up many times. The V call is TRBV29-1, the J call TRBJ1-2, with a weak D call TRBD1 (6 bases). The CDR3 runs 12 residues. In germline, CDR1 is SQVTM, CDR2 ANQGSEA. V lost 3 bases to trimming and J lost 4 bases, with 9 bases between them. CDR3: CSVEGGTYGYTF. CDR3 nucleotides: TGCAGCGTTGAGGGGGGCACCTATGGCTACACCTTC. The full variable domain, in which reference TRBV29-1 and TRBJ1-2 provide the parts outside the CDR3, is SAVISQKPSRDICQRGTSLTIQCQVDSQVTMMFWYRQQPGQSLTLIATANQGSEATYESGFVIDKFPISRPNLTFSTLTVSNMSPEDSSIYLCSVEGGTYGYTFGSGTRLTVV.

In this sample, this clonotype turned up many times. The chain is built from TRBV29-1 and TRBJ2-2, with no clear D. The V and J ends lost 0 bases and 8 bases respectively, with 7 bases between them. The length of the CDR3 is 12 residues. Germline values: CDR1 SQVTM, CDR2 ANQGSEA. CDR3 residues: CSVEDVRGELFF. The CDR3 nucleotides read TGCAGCGTTGAAGATGTTAGAGGGGAGCTGTTTTTT.

This clonotype was counted ten times or more. In nucleotides, the CDR3 is TGTGCCAGCAGTTACTCTCACTCGAACACTGAAGCTTTCTTT. Encoded protein: CASSYSHSNTEAFF. The chain recombines TRBV6-5 with TRBJ1-1, with D hard to call. This CDR3 is 14 amino acids long. V was cut by 0 bases and J by 1 base, with 6 bases left in between. Germline values: CDR1 MNHEY, CDR2 SVGAGI.

The table lists this clonotype with many counts. This sequence joins TRBV12-3 or TRBV12-4 and TRBJ2-3; a possible D gene is TRBD2 (6 bases). The CDR3 runs 15 residues. V was cut by 8 bases and J by 0 bases, with 15 bases left in between. CDR3 DNA: TGTGCCAGCTTTACCCCGGGGGATAGCACAGATACGCAGTATTTT. Its protein product is CASFTPGDSTDTQYF.

In this sample, this clonotype turned up a few times. The gene calls are TRBV20-1 and TRBJ2-5; TRBD2 agrees at 7 bases. There are 14 residues in the CDR3. The trim removed 6 bases at V and 4 bases at J, leaving 11 bases unmatched. Germline V gene data show CDR1 as DFQATT and CDR2 as SNEGSKA (reference sequence). Written as DNA, the CDR3 is TGCAGTGCGGGCGGGCCCCCGGGAGGAGAGACCCAGTACTTC. Residues: CSAGGPPGGETQYF.

The rearrangement joins TRBV11-2 to TRBJ2-7, with D possibly matching TRBD2 (5 bases). Deletions cut 5 bases from V and 3 bases from J, with 20 bases between. This CDR3 spans 16 amino acids. Per germline, CDR1 SGHAT and CDR2 FQNNGV. Here the CDR3 DNA reads TGTGCCAGCAGCCGAGGTGTGGGGAGCCTGATCTACGAGCAGTACTTC. Residues: CASSRGVGSLIYEQYF. The full variable domain, in which reference TRBV11-2 and TRBJ2-7 provide the parts outside the CDR3, is EAGVAQSPRYKIIEKRQSVAFWCNPISGHATLYWYQQILGQGPKLLIQFQNNGVVDDSQLPKDRFSAERLKGVDSTLKIQPAKLEDSAVYLCASSRGVGSLIYEQYFGPGTRLTVT.

The V call is TRBV6-5, the J call TRBJ2-1, with 9 bases lining up with TRBD2. CDR1 is MNHEY, CDR2 SVGAGI, per germline. There are 15 residues in the CDR3. J lost 5 bases, V lost 2 bases, and 4 bases had no gene match. CDR3 bases: TGTGCCAGCAGTTACGCGGGGGGGCTGCACAATGAGCAGTTCTTC. Translation gives CASSYAGGLHNEQFF.

The J gene is TRBJ2-1, the V gene TRBV11-2, with 12 bases identical to TRBD2. Germline CDR1 SGHAT, CDR2 FQNNGV. Losses at the gene ends were 1 base for V and 9 bases for J; bases not matched to a gene: 13. The CDR3 has 18 amino acids. Here the CDR3 reads CASSLGSGTSGGFAEQFF. The CDR3, as DNA: TGTGCCAGCAGCTTAGGTTCGGGCACTAGCGGGGGGTTTGCTGAGCAGTTCTTC.

In its sample, this clonotype was seen many times. This chain joins TRBV7-9 and TRBJ1-5; 12 bases align to TRBD1. Unmatched junction bases numbered 8, after V lost 8 bases and J lost 3 bases. The CDR3 has 16 residues. Germline CDR1 reads SEHNR; CDR2 reads FQNEAQ (reference sequence). As DNA, the CDR3 is TGTGCCAGCCGCCCGGGACAGGGGGCGTTCAATCAGCCCCAGCATTTT. Its protein product is CASRPGQGAFNQPQHF.

The chain couples TRBV7-8 to TRBJ2-7; possible D gene TRBD1, 5 bases. The V gene lost 5 bases and the J gene lost 5 bases, with 13 bases spanning the gap. The CDR3 has 13 amino acids. CDR1 SGHVS and CDR2 FQNEAQ come from the germline V gene. The CDR3 DNA reads as TGTGCCAGCAGCCACGACAGTCTAAACGAGCAGTACTTC. It specifies CASSHDSLNEQYF.

This clonotype was recorded many times. The rearrangement joins TRBV27 to TRBJ2-1; 14 bases align to TRBD2. The CDR3 covers 16 residues. Trimming at V came to 3 bases and at J to 4 bases, leaving 2 bases not matched to a gene. The germline V gene has CDR1 MNHEY and CDR2 SMNVEV (reference sequence). CDR3 sequence (DNA): TGTGCCAGCAGTTTTGGGACTAGCGGGGGTTACAATGAGCAGTTCTTC. It translates to CASSFGTSGGYNEQFF.

The chain joins TRBV5-1 to TRBJ2-7; a weak D match, TRBD1 (5 bases). The CDR3 sequence is 16 residues long. The V gene lost 0 bases and the J gene lost 6 bases, with 19 bases spanning the gap. The V gene's germline CDR1 is SGHRS and CDR2 YFSETQ. Here the CDR3 reads CASSLAPGIGHLEQYF. The CDR3, as DNA: TGCGCCAGCAGCTTGGCCCCAGGGATCGGGCACCTCGAGCAGTACTTC.

Many counts were recorded for this clonotype. The chain recombines TRBV4-1 with TRBJ2-7; D tentatively reads TRBD1 or TRBD2 (5 bases each). Germline V gives CDR1 MGHRA, CDR2 YSYEKL. V lost 2 bases and J 0 bases, leaving 14 bases between the germline ends. The CDR3 is 16 residues long. CDR3 loop: CASSQPGTLASYEQYF. The CDR3 DNA follows: TGCGCCAGCAGCCAACCAGGGACCTTAGCCTCCTACGAGCAGTACTTC.

At least ten counts were recorded for this clonotype. The chain uses TRBV18 and TRBJ2-5; 8 nucleotides match TRBD1. V was clipped by 5 bases and J by 1 base; unmatched bases: 3. This CDR3 has 14 residues. From germline, CDR1 is KGHSH and CDR2 LQKENI. For the CDR3, the DNA is TGTGCCAGCTCAACCGACAGGGGCCAAGAGACCCAGTACTTC. Residues: CASSTDRGQETQYF.

This clonotype was detected ten times or more. The chain is built from TRBV9 and TRBJ2-3; 8 bases agree with TRBD2. The CDR3 runs to 15 residues. CDR1 is SGDLS, CDR2 YYNGEE, per germline. V lost 0 bases to trimming and J lost 2 bases; unmatched junction nucleotides: 2. CDR3 in amino acids: CASSVGGGTTDTQYF. The CDR3 region has the DNA TGTGCCAGCAGCGTAGGCGGGGGGACCACAGATACGCAGTATTTT.

This clonotype was seen ten or more times. CDR3 sequence reads: CASSPADSYEQYF. For the CDR3, the DNA is TGCGCCAGCAGCCCGGCGGACTCCTACGAGCAGTACTTC. This chain connects TRBV4-3 to TRBJ2-7; D gene uncertain. V was clipped by 4 bases and J by 0 bases, with 7 bases between them. The CDR3 spans 13 residues. Looked up from germline, CDR1 is LGHNA and CDR2 is YSLEER.

This clonotype occurred a few times. The chain employs TRBV12-3 or TRBV12-4 and TRBJ2-1, with D perhaps being TRBD1 or TRBD2 (5 bases each). The V end was cut by 8 bases, the J end by 0 bases, with 14 bases between. CDR3 length: 15 amino acids. The CDR3 spells CASGAGTFSYNEQFF. The CDR3 DNA reads as TGTGCCAGCGGTGCCGGGACCTTCTCCTACAATGAGCAGTTCTTC.